The following is a TCR beta chain sequence with its context. The antigen remains unidentified. Trimming removed 8 bases at V and 5 bases at J, with 13 bases between. The length of the CDR3 is 12 residues. Germline CDR1 reads MNHNY; CDR2 reads SVGAGI (reference sequence). This entry belongs to a study of identical twins. The study, taken as a whole, reports: Conclusions came from cross-sectional statistical analysis, not from following the same donors.

A single record per CDR3 protein comes from TCRdb applying MiXCR to the 5' RACE reads. The table has some 790,000 distinct CDR3 sequences, roughly 18% seen once; the top ten hold around 13%. The data also belong to a second study, concerning T cells expressing NK-cell markers. That source reports: In about 6 donors, dominant CD3+CD56+NKG2C+ clonotypes ranked among the top 10 CD8+ clonotypes.

The sequence was obtained from a woman under 30 in good health. This sequence joins TRBV6-6 and TRBJ2-7; D remains ambiguous. Input material: PBMCs. CDR3 region: CASGDLQNEQYF. DNA of the CDR3: TGTGCCAGCGGGGATCTTCAGAACGAGCAGTACTTC.